This T cell receptor (beta chain) derives from a study of T cell responses to AZD1222 COVID-19 vaccine. Findings of the study overall: Clonal diversity was possibly underestimated, and the donors were mostly white British, with more females. Nearly half of unique spike-specific TCRs reportedly avoided B.1.351 and B.1.1.7 mutated regions. At study baseline, merely a handful of AZD1222 recipients were seropositive.

CDR1 is LNHDA, CDR2 SQIVND, per germline (reference sequence). V was cut by 5 bases and J by 4 bases, with 14 bases left in between. CDR3 length: 14 amino acids. Produced via immunoSEQ multiplex PCR; TCRdb's table is partial and in-frame only. Among approximately 140,000 clones listed, around 90% were seen once. In this sample, this clone turned up a few times. Its antigen is not identified. The receptor's source is an adult who received the MenACWY meningococcal vaccine as a control. This chain uses TRBV19 with TRBJ1-2, with TRBD1 as a possible D gene (6 bases). This material consisted of peripheral blood, taken 28 days after the second dose of the MenACWY control vaccine. The CDR3 coding sequence is TGTGCCAGTAGTCAACCCTGGACAGTCTATGGCTACACCTTC. Translated, it gives CASSQPWTVYGYTF. Complete variable domain (other parts from reference TRBV19 and TRBJ1-2): DGGITQSPKYLFRKEGQNVTLSCEQNLNHDAMYWYRQDPGQGLRLIYYSQIVNDFQKGDIAEGYSVSREKKESFPLTVTSAQKNPTAFYLCASSQPWTVYGYTFGSGTRLTVV.